These 28 T cell receptor beta chains were sequenced from one sample in a study of identical twins. MiXCR was run by TCRdb on the 5' RACE reads, yielding one entry per CDR3 protein. The sample includes a few hundred thousand distinct CDR3 sequences, approximately 9.6% seen only once; the top ten take 2.5% to 3.5%. These data are also associated with another study on yellow fever vaccine responses in identical twins.

Sequenced input: PBMCs. The receptors derive from a woman under 30 in good health.

J is TRBJ2-7 and V is TRBV30; D gene ambiguous. There are 12 residues in the CDR3. V lost 5 bases to trimming and J lost 5 bases, with 13 bases between them. Germline V gene lookup returns CDR1 GTSNPN and CDR2 SVGIG (reference sequence). CDR3 region: CAWGRRSDEQYF. In DNA, the CDR3 is TGTGCCTGGGGACGAAGGTCAGACGAGCAGTACTTC. Based on the CDR3 plus reference TRBV30 and TRBJ2-7, the full variable domain is SQTIHQWPATLVQPVGSPLSLECTVEGTSNPNLYWYRQAAGRGLQLLFYSVGIGQISSEVPQNLSASRPQDRQFILSSKKLLLSDSGFYLCAWGRRSDEQYFGPGTRLTVT.

This clonotype was recorded at least ten times. Compared with germline, one end of the junction differs, possibly owing to a read error. This chain uses TRBV29-1 with TRBJ2-5; D may be TRBD2 (5 bases). The CDR3 runs to 13 residues. The germline V gene encodes CDR1 SQVTM and CDR2 ANQGSEA. CDR3 residues: CSAEDGIQETQYF. The CDR3 DNA reads TGCAGCGCTGAAGACGGGATACAAGAGACCCAGTACTTC.

Ten or more counts support this clonotype. The rearrangement joins TRBV7-2 to TRBJ1-1, with 7 bases identical to TRBD1. Germline V gene lookup returns CDR1 SGHTA and CDR2 FQGNSA. The CDR3 length is 13 residues. Trimming cost V 2 bases and J 3 bases; bases outside gene matches: 0. The CDR3 nucleotides are TGTGCCAGCAGCTTAACAGGGGACACTGAAGCTTTCTTT. Amino acid sequence: CASSLTGDTEAFF. Drawing the rest from reference TRBV7-2 and TRBJ1-1, the complete variable domain is GAGVSQSPSNKVTEKGKDVELRCDPISGHTALYWYRQSLGQGLEFLIYFQGNSAPDKSGLPSDRFSAERTGGSVSTLTIQRTQQEDSAVYLCASSLTGDTEAFFGQGTRLTVV.

This clonotype was observed many times. V usage is TRBV6-5 and J usage is TRBJ2-7, with TRBD1 matching 7 bases. This CDR3 has 14 residues. Germline V gene lookup returns CDR1 MNHEY and CDR2 SVGAGI. The junction had 5 bases not matched to a gene; V was cut back by 5 bases and J by 1 base. In DNA, the CDR3 is TGTGCCAGCAGTACCTCGACAGGGTCCTACGAGCAGTACTTC. This encodes CASSTSTGSYEQYF.

This clonotype was detected a few times. This chain links TRBV2 with TRBJ2-1; D gene uncertain. Germline assignment: CDR1 SNHLY and CDR2 FYNNEI. V lost 6 bases, J lost 5 bases, and 17 bases lay in between. The CDR3 runs 15 residues. The CDR3 bases are TGTGCCAGCAGATTGCTGGTAGTAGAAAACAATGAGCAGTTCTTC. This gives the protein CASRLLVVENNEQFF.

This clonotype was counted only a few times. This chain links TRBV11-2 with TRBJ2-1; TRBD2 aligns across 10 bases. The CDR3 contains 18 residues. With V trimmed by 5 bases and J by 7 bases, 17 bases remained unmatched. Per the germline V gene, CDR1 is SGHAT and CDR2 is FQNNGV. The CDR3 here is CASSQRTSSSGSINEQFF. DNA for the CDR3: TGTGCCAGCAGCCAACGGACCTCTTCTAGCGGGAGTATTAATGAGCAGTTCTTC.

The rearrangement links TRBV5-1 to TRBJ2-3; D tentatively fits TRBD1 or TRBD2 (5 bases each). The CDR3 runs to 13 residues. The V gene's germline CDR1 is SGHRS and CDR2 YFSETQ. Trimming cost V 9 bases and J 6 bases, with 17 bases left between them. CDR3 region: CANRTGTQDTQYF. CDR3 DNA: TGCGCCAACAGAACCGGGACCCAGGATACGCAGTATTTT.

The chain is built from TRBV7-6 and TRBJ2-3, with TRBD2 as a possible D gene (6 bases). This CDR3 is 16 amino acids long. CDR1 and CDR2 (germline): SGHVS, FNYEAQ. Trimming stripped 1 base from V and 3 bases from J, with 14 bases between. CDR3: CASSLGGSGGTDTQYF. The CDR3 DNA reads TGTGCCAGCAGCTTAGGTGGTAGCGGTGGGACAGATACGCAGTATTTT.

In its sample, this clonotype was seen a few times. This chain uses TRBV7-9 with TRBJ2-5; a weak D match, TRBD1 (6 bases). V lost 5 bases, J lost 2 bases, and 18 bases lay in between. Germline CDR1 and CDR2: SEHNR and FQNEAQ (reference sequence). The CDR3 extends over 16 amino acids. CDR3 coding DNA: TGTGCCAGCAGCCCCGGTGAGGCAGGGGCACAAGAGACCCAGTACTTC. This translates into CASSPGEAGAQETQYF. Drawing the rest from reference TRBV7-9 and TRBJ2-5, the complete variable domain is DTGVSQNPRHKITKRGQNVTFRCDPISEHNRLYWYRQTLGQGPEFLTYFQNEAQLEKSRLLSDRFSAERPKGSFSTLEIQRTEQGDSAMYLCASSPGEAGAQETQYFGPGTRLLVL.

The chain has TRBV27 and TRBJ2-7; D is ambiguous. CDR1 is MNHEY, CDR2 SMNVEV, per germline (reference sequence). V was trimmed by 0 bases and J by 6 bases, leaving 12 bases between them. This CDR3 is built from 14 residues. CDR3 sequence reads: CASSLSLPPREQYF. CDR3 DNA sequence: TGTGCCAGCAGTTTATCACTACCACCCCGCGAGCAGTACTTC.

This clonotype came up a few times. The rearrangement links TRBV12-3 or TRBV12-4 to TRBJ1-6, with a weak D call TRBD1 (6 bases). The germline V and J ends were trimmed by 5 bases and 8 bases, with 13 bases remaining between them. The CDR3 consists of 14 residues. As DNA, the CDR3 is TGTGCCAGCAGTCAACAGGGAGCTCATTCACCCCTCCACTTT. It specifies CASSQQGAHSPLHF.

This clonotype was recorded many times. The rearrangement joins TRBV4-1 to TRBJ2-3; D gene uncertain. Germline CDR1 and CDR2: MGHRA and YSYEKL. This CDR3 comprises 16 residues. Trimming shortened V by 1 base and J by 3 bases, and 14 bases separated the two germline ends. The DNA of the CDR3 is TGCGCCAGCAGCCAAGTCGATCTAGTTGTTACAGATACGCAGTATTTT. Its translation: CASSQVDLVVTDTQYF.

This clonotype was observed many times. This rearrangement joins TRBV5-6 to TRBJ1-2, with TRBD1 matching 10 bases. The CDR3 has 15 amino acids. Trimming took 5 bases from V and 4 from J; bases not matched to a gene: 8. Germline CDR1 reads SGHDT; CDR2 reads YYEEEE. The CDR3 protein is CASSAGTGALYGYTF. CDR3 nucleotides: TGTGCCAGCAGTGCCGGGACAGGGGCTCTCTATGGCTACACCTTC.

This clonotype has a count of ten or more. The V and J genes are TRBV15 and TRBJ2-7; 7 bases fit TRBD1. This CDR3 is 14 amino acids long. V lost 0 bases, J lost 5 bases, and 4 bases stayed unmatched. In germline, CDR1 is LNHNV, CDR2 YYDKDF (reference sequence). The DNA of the CDR3 is TGTGCCACCAGCAGAGATTGGGGGACAGACGAGCAGTACTTC. This sequence encodes CATSRDWGTDEQYF.

This clonotype was picked up many times. The chain links TRBV3-1 to TRBJ2-5, with D possibly matching TRBD2 (6 bases). Trimming pared 5 bases from V and 0 bases from J, leaving 10 bases between. CDR1 and CDR2 (germline): LGHDT, YNNKEL (reference sequence). The CDR3 is 14 residues long. The CDR3 coding sequence is TGTGCCAGCAGCGGCCGGGACTACCAAGAGACCCAGTACTTC. Translating gives CASSGRDYQETQYF.

This clonotype has at least ten counts. V gene TRBV29-1 combines with J gene TRBJ2-2; D uncertain. Trimming pared 7 bases from V and 0 bases from J, leaving 9 bases between. The CDR3 runs to 13 residues. Germline CDR1 reads SQVTM; CDR2 reads ANQGSEA. CDR3 nucleotides: TGCAGCGCGACGGATACGAACACCGGGGAGCTGTTTTTT. This translates into CSATDTNTGELFF.

This clonotype was seen more than once but under ten times. The rearrangement joins TRBV7-9 to TRBJ2-2; possibly TRBD1 for D (7 bases). Germline loops: CDR1 SEHNR, CDR2 FQNEAQ (reference sequence). The V end was cut by 3 bases, the J end by 6 bases, with 17 bases between. This CDR3 has 16 residues. CDR3: CASSLAGGPAPGELFF. The CDR3 bases are TGTGCCAGCAGCTTGGCAGGGGGGCCCGCCCCCGGGGAGCTGTTTTTT.

The CDR3 is CASSYSWTGTTEAFF. DNA of the CDR3: TGTGCCAGCAGTTACTCATGGACAGGGACCACTGAAGCTTTCTTT. The chain couples TRBV6-5 to TRBJ1-1; 8 nucleotides agree with TRBD1. V lost 0 bases and J lost 4; bases outside the gene matches: 4. Germline assignment: CDR1 MNHEY and CDR2 SVGAGI. The CDR3 is 15 amino acids.

The chain uses TRBV7-9 and TRBJ1-1; D gene ambiguous. The germline V gene encodes CDR1 SEHNR and CDR2 FQNEAQ (reference sequence). Between the trimmed V and J ends, which lost 2 bases and 1 base, there was a span of 5 bases. The length of the CDR3 is 13 residues. The CDR3 nucleotides read TGTGCCAGCAGCTTAAAGGCGAACACTGAAGCTTTCTTT. Translation gives CASSLKANTEAFF.

This clonotype was recorded many times. The chain links TRBV11-3 to TRBJ2-1; the D is unclear. V shed 1 base and J shed 9 bases, with 16 bases lying between them. Germline values: CDR1 SGHNT, CDR2 YENEEA. The CDR3 has 15 residues. Here the CDR3 reads CASSLVEARLCEQFF. CDR3 DNA sequence: TGTGCCAGCAGCTTAGTAGAAGCCCGGCTGTGTGAGCAGTTCTTC.

This clonotype appeared a few times. This chain connects TRBV6-2 or TRBV6-3 to TRBJ2-1, with 14 bases identical to TRBD2. CDR1 and CDR2 (germline): MNHEY, SVGEGT. The J segment lost 7 bases and the V segment lost 2 bases, leaving 16 bases of the junction unmatched. This CDR3 has 20 amino acids. CDR3 sequence (DNA): TGTGCCAGCAGTTACGGGGGGGACCTTCTCGGACTAGCGGGAGGTAATGAGCAGTTCTTC. Translated, it gives CASSYGGDLLGLAGGNEQFF.

This clonotype has at least ten counts. The chain employs TRBV5-1 and TRBJ2-1; 16 nucleotides align to TRBD2. After removal of 3 bases from V and 8 bases from J, the junction contained 11 bases not matched to a gene. The CDR3 sequence is 18 residues long. Per the germline V gene, CDR1 is SGHRS and CDR2 is YFSETQ. CDR3 amino acids: CASSWTPGLAGGPYEQFF. The CDR3, as DNA: TGCGCCAGCAGCTGGACCCCGGGACTAGCGGGGGGGCCCTATGAGCAGTTCTTC.

This clonotype was picked up many times. The gene calls are TRBV30 and TRBJ1-6, with 12 bases identical to TRBD1. The CDR3 is 15 residues long. V was clipped by 1 base and J by 11 bases; unmatched bases: 6. Germline V gene data show CDR1 as GTSNPN and CDR2 as SVGIG (reference sequence). CDR3 sequence: CAWSAGQGASPPLHF. The CDR3 DNA sequence: TGTGCCTGGAGTGCGGGACAGGGGGCTTCTCCACCCCTCCACTTT.

J is TRBJ2-3 and V is TRBV27; 8 bases fit TRBD2. The junction had 6 bases not matched to a gene; V was cut back by 7 bases and J by 6 bases. The CDR3 spans 13 residues. Germline CDR1 is MNHEY and CDR2 is SMNVEV (reference sequence). The CDR3 bases are TGTGCCAGCATCGGGGGGGGGCTCGATACGCAGTATTTT. This codes for CASIGGGLDTQYF.

In its sample, this clonotype was seen many times. The chain uses TRBV25-1 and TRBJ1-4, with no clear D. The CDR3 is 14 residues long. The germline V and J ends were trimmed by 5 bases and 3 bases, with 10 bases remaining between them. Germline V lookup: CDR1 MGHDK, CDR2 SYGVNS. CDR3 residues: CASSPLGPNEKLFF. In nucleotides, the CDR3 is TGTGCCAGCAGTCCCCTAGGACCTAATGAAAAACTGTTTTTT. The variable domain in full, with the rest retrieved from reference TRBV25-1 and TRBJ1-4, is EADIYQTPRYLVIGTGKKITLECSQTMGHDKMYWYQQDPGMELHLIHYSYGVNSTEKGDLSSESTVSRIRTEHFPLTLESARPSHTSQYLCASSPLGPNEKLFFGSGTQLSVL.

This clonotype has only a few counts. The chain has TRBV7-3 and TRBJ1-1; D is unclear. This CDR3 comprises 13 residues. CDR1 SGHTA and CDR2 FQGTGA come from the germline V gene. V was trimmed by 6 bases and J by 5 bases, leaving 13 bases between them. The CDR3, as DNA: TGTGCCAGCAGAACCAAACTGGGGACTGAAGCTTTCTTT. It yields the protein CASRTKLGTEAFF.

This clonotype was found many times. J is TRBJ1-1 and V is TRBV27; TRBD1 matches 8 bases. With V trimmed by 0 bases and J by 3 bases, 3 bases remained unmatched. The CDR3 contains 15 residues. The germline V gene has CDR1 MNHEY and CDR2 SMNVEV (reference sequence). The CDR3 sequence: CASSLSNRGYTEAFF. The CDR3 nucleotides are TGTGCCAGCAGTTTATCGAACAGGGGGTACACTGAAGCTTTCTTT.

This chain connects TRBV6-2 or TRBV6-3 to TRBJ2-7; D remains unclear. Trimming took off 4 bases at V and 2 bases at J, with 18 bases between the two ends. The CDR3 runs 16 residues. Germline V gene lookup returns CDR1 MNHEY and CDR2 SVGEGT. CDR3 DNA sequence: TGTGCCAGCAGTTCCCCACAGAGCTTTTTAGCCTACGAGCAGTACTTC. Translated: CASSSPQSFLAYEQYF.